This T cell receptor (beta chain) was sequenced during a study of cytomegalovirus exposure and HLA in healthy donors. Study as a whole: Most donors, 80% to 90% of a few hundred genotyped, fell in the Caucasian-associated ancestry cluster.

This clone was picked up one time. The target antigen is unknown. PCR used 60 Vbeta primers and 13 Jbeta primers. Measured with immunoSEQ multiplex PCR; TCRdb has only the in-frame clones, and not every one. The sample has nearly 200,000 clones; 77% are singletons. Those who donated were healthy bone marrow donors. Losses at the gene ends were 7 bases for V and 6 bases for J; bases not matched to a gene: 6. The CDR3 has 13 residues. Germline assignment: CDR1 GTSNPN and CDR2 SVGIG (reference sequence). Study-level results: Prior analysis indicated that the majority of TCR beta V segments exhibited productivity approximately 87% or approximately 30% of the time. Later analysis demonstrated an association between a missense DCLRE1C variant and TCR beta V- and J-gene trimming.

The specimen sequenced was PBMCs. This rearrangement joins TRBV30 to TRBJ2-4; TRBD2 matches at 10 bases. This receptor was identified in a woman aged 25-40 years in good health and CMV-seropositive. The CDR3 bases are TGTGCCTTAGCGGGGGGCCCGGGAAACATTCAGTACTTC. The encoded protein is CALAGGPGNIQYF.